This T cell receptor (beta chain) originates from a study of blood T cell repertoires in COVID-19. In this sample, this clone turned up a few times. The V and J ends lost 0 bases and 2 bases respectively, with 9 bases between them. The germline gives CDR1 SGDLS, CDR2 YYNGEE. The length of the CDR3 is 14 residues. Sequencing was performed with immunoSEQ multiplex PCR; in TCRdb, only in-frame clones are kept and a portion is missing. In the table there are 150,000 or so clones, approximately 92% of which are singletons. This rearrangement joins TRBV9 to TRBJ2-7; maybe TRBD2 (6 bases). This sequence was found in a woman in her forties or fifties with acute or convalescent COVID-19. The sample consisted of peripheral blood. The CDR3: CASSVGGATYEQYF. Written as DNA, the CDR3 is TGTGCCAGCAGCGTAGGCGGGGCAACCTACGAGCAGTACTTC.